This T cell receptor (beta chain) was found in a study of T-cell memory formation after mild COVID-19. Overall study: TCR clusters largely stayed donor specific.

Study-wide results and limits: Contracting clones from day 15 to 85 showed balanced CD4/CD8; later expanders favored CD4+. Second-wave clones that peaked on day 37 lacked confirmed SARS-CoV-2 specificity. Pre-infection memory held some responding clones, suggesting pre-existing cross-reactive T cells responded.

The length of the CDR3 is 15 residues. Germline V gives CDR1 SQVTM, CDR2 ANQGSEA. V was clipped by 2 bases and J by 0 bases; unmatched bases: 5. This clonotype was observed a handful of times. What it recognizes is unknown. TCRdb used MiXCR to reprocess the 5' RACE reads, holding one entry per CDR3 protein. Of 150,000 or so distinct CDR3 sequences listed, roughly 15% are singletons. J is TRBJ2-3 and V is TRBV29-1, with 7 bases matching TRBD2. The specimen sequenced was PBMCs or a T cell subset sorted from them (not recorded which). This sequence originates from an adult woman who had mild COVID-19 (a few samples of this study predate the infection). Cell type and time point are not known. The CDR3: CSVEWLAVSTDTQYF. Written as DNA, the CDR3 is TGCAGCGTTGAATGGCTAGCGGTTAGCACAGATACGCAGTATTTT.